Listed here are 14 T cell receptor beta chains from one sample, sequenced in a study of CD8+CD57+ T cells in acquired aplastic anemia. Patients picked for sequencing had shown CD8+CD57+ cell expansion detected by flow cytometry. Profiling of TCR beta VDJ combinations and CDR3 sequences used genomic DNA as template. TCRdb reprocessed the reads via MiXCR and lists one record per CDR3 protein. Of about 120,000 distinct CDR3 sequences in the sample, approximately 50% were seen once. Specimen: sorted CD4+, CD8+, or CD8+CD57+ T cells (not recorded which) from PBMCs. Receptors were obtained from a human donor with aplastic anemia.

This clonotype was seen only a few times. This chain links TRBV15 with TRBJ2-7, with D hard to call. This CDR3 region has 13 residues. The germline V gene has CDR1 LNHNV and CDR2 YYDKDF (reference sequence). Trimming removed 0 bases at V and 1 base at J, with 4 bases between. The CDR3 DNA reads as TGTGCCACCAGCAGAGATACATCCTACGAGCAGTACTTC. Its translation: CATSRDTSYEQYF.

The chain combines TRBV19 with TRBJ2-5; D gene unclear. This CDR3 has 11 amino acids. Germline V gene lookup returns CDR1 LNHDA and CDR2 SQIVND (reference sequence). V gave up 5 bases and J gave up 5 bases, with 6 bases separating them. CDR3 amino acids: CASSRAETQYF. The CDR3, as DNA: TGTGCCAGTAGTCGGGCCGAGACCCAGTACTTC.

In its sample, this clonotype was seen once. The chain joins TRBV19 to TRBJ2-3; D is unclear. The V end was cut by 5 bases, the J end by 6 bases, with 15 bases between. In germline, CDR1 is LNHDA, CDR2 SQIVND (reference sequence). This CDR3 comprises 14 residues. CDR3 sequence: CASSVAAFPDTQYF. The DNA for the CDR3 is TGTGCCAGTAGTGTCGCGGCGTTCCCCGATACGCAGTATTTT.

The chain has TRBV25-1 and TRBJ2-1; D may be TRBD1 or TRBD2 (7 bases each). CDR1 and CDR2 from the germline V gene are MGHDK and SYGVNS. The length of the CDR3 is 13 residues. Trimming removed 5 bases at V and 4 bases at J, with 9 bases between. The DNA of the CDR3 is TGTGCCAGCAGTCAGGGGGGGTACAATGAGCAGTTCTTC. It translates to CASSQGGYNEQFF.

This clonotype showed up many times. J is TRBJ2-1 and V is TRBV7-3; maybe TRBD2 (5 bases). The V end lost 3 bases, the J end lost 2 bases, and 8 bases lay between the germline ends. CDR1 is SGHTA, CDR2 FQGTGA, per germline. CDR3 length: 14 residues. CDR3 bases: TGTGCCAGCAGCTTTCGGGGTACCTACAATGAGCAGTTCTTC. It encodes CASSFRGTYNEQFF. Variable domain in full (rest from reference TRBV7-3 and TRBJ2-1): GAGVSQTPSNKVTEKGKYVELRCDPISGHTALYWYRQSLGQGPEFLIYFQGTGAADDSGLPNDRFFAVRPEGSVSTLKIQRTERGDSAVYLCASSFRGTYNEQFFGPGTRLTVL.

This chain uses TRBV5-1 with TRBJ2-7; 7 bases are shared with TRBD1. The CDR3 sequence is 15 residues long. The V segment lost 4 bases and the J segment 4 bases; nucleotides outside the gene matches: 11. Germline lookup yields CDR1 SGHRS and CDR2 YFSETQ. The CDR3 nucleotides read TGCGCCAGCAGCACCGCCGGGACAGCAACATACGAGCAGTACTTC. It codes for CASSTAGTATYEQYF.

This clonotype was detected only a few times. The DNA is left out, because the CDR3 cannot be placed on it with certainty; the CDR3 is given as TCRdb lists it. V and J are TRBV20-1 and TRBJ2-7; the table's D call, TRBD1, has no DNA check behind it. The length of the CDR3 is 15 amino acids, counting both ends. The germline CDR1 and CDR2 sequences are DFQATT and SNEGSKA (reference sequence). This CDR3 is CSARDDFGAGYEQYF.

The CDR3 region is CAISVKSYEQYF. CDR3 nucleotide sequence: TGTGCCATCAGTGTCAAGTCCTACGAGCAGTACTTC. J is TRBJ2-7 and V is TRBV10-3; the D is unclear. The V end was cut by 4 bases, the J end by 1 base, with 5 bases between. The CDR3 has 12 residues. The germline V gene has CDR1 ENHRY and CDR2 SYGVKD.

The chain joins TRBV12-3 or TRBV12-4 to TRBJ1-1, with a tentative D call TRBD1 (6 bases). The CDR3 consists of 15 residues. The ends were cut back, 4 bases at V and 0 bases at J, with 12 bases in the middle. CDR3: CASSSPGDVNTEAFF. Written as DNA, the CDR3 is TGTGCCAGCAGTTCGCCAGGGGATGTGAACACTGAAGCTTTCTTT.

This chain links TRBV29-1 with TRBJ2-1; D might be TRBD2 (6 bases). Trimming removed 7 bases at V and 1 base at J, with 17 bases between. The CDR3 is 15 amino acids. The germline gives CDR1 SQVTM, CDR2 ANQGSEA. The CDR3: CSGKGTSVSYNEQFF. CDR3 nucleotides: TGCAGCGGCAAAGGGACTTCTGTATCCTACAATGAGCAGTTCTTC.

There are a few counts of this clonotype. The chain links TRBV7-9 to TRBJ2-7; D ambiguous. Germline V gives CDR1 SEHNR, CDR2 FQNEAQ (reference sequence). CDR3 length: 11 amino acids. Trimming stripped 5 bases from V and 3 bases from J, with 5 bases between. CDR3 in DNA: TGTGCCAGCAGCGGTAGCTACGAGCAGTACTTC. It encodes CASSGSYEQYF. The whole variable domain, filled in from reference TRBV7-9 and TRBJ2-7, reads DTGVSQNPRHKITKRGQNVTFRCDPISEHNRLYWYRQTLGQGPEFLTYFQNEAQLEKSRLLSDRFSAERPKGSFSTLEIQRTEQGDSAMYLCASSGSYEQYFGPGTRLTVT.

CDR3 nucleotide sequence: TGTGCCATCAGTTTCGGGGGGGGCATCGGGGAGCTGTTTTTT. It codes for CAISFGGGIGELFF. The J gene is TRBJ2-2, the V gene TRBV10-3, with 8 bases lining up with TRBD2. CDR1 is ENHRY and CDR2 is SYGVKD in the germline V gene. Germline trimming cut 5 bases from V and 7 bases from J; bases unmatched to any gene: 6. The CDR3 runs to 14 residues.

The table lists this clonotype with a few counts. V is TRBV2 and J is TRBJ1-1, with TRBD1 as a possible D gene (5 bases). Germline V gives CDR1 SNHLY, CDR2 FYNNEI. V was pared by 7 bases and J by 2 bases, with 11 bases between. The CDR3 loop spans 13 amino acids. The CDR3 DNA sequence: TGTGCCAGCACCCAGGGCCAAAACACTGAAGCTTTCTTT. Protein: CASTQGQNTEAFF. Together with reference TRBV2 and TRBJ1-1, the CDR3 gives the full variable domain: EPEVTQTPSHQVTQMGQEVILRCVPISNHLYFYWYRQILGQKVEFLVSFYNNEISEKSEIFDDQFSVERPDGSNFTLKIRSTKLEDSAMYFCASTQGQNTEAFFGQGTRLTVV.

This CDR3 is CATSDHRTAPSYEQYF. The CDR3 coding sequence is TGTGCCACCAGTGACCATCGGACAGCTCCCTCCTACGAGCAGTACTTC. The gene calls are TRBV24-1 and TRBJ2-7, with D possibly TRBD1 on 6 matching bases. The length of the CDR3 is 16 residues. Per the germline V gene, CDR1 is KGHDR and CDR2 is SFDVKD. V was trimmed by 4 bases and J by 0 bases, leaving 15 bases between them.